The clone carrying this T cell receptor (beta chain) has at least ten counts. These data originate in a study of T cell repertoires in cytomegalovirus infection. The V end lost 2 bases, the J end lost 0 bases, and 20 bases lay between the germline ends. Germline lookup yields CDR1 SGHTA and CDR2 FQGNSA. This CDR3 spans 18 amino acids. MiXCR, applied by TCRdb to the reads, yields one record per CDR3 protein. The sample includes about 300,000 distinct CDR3 sequences, around 10% of them seen just once. Input material: PBMCs. The receptor's source is a human donor in good health (CMV status not recorded). Some clones in this sample may be carry-over from other donors' samples. The J gene is TRBJ2-7, the V gene TRBV7-2, with D hard to call. The CDR3 region is CASSLTTPSKMGSYEQYV. The CDR3 region has the DNA TGTGCCAGCAGCTTAACGACACCTTCAAAAATGGGCTCCTACGAGCAGTACGTC.